This T cell receptor beta chain was sequenced during a study of blood T cell repertoires in COVID-19 (TCRdb year 2020). Context from the whole study: Samples from collaborators originated in the United States, Italy and Spain and spanned both the acute and convalescent phases of COVID-19. The prospective study material was composed of cDNA or gDNA derived from T cells, B-cell-depleted T cells, or PBMCs. The dataset comprised deeply sampled blood TCRbeta repertoires from subjects exposed to, actively infected with, or recovered from COVID-19. A freely available public database, intended as a resource for researchers studying the immune response to SARS-CoV-2, is where the repertoires were released. The samples were drawn from the first 160 participants of the ongoing ImmuneRACE study and from 1,254 subjects provided by 6 global collaborators. Sample metadata almost always included a de-identified subject ID, COVID-19 status, age in years and sex. Where available, HLA class I and class II types were obtained from metadata supplied by the sample provider rather than from assay-based typing. Results the study describes overall, beyond this receptor: Clinical and demographic metadata were provided uncurated, with the amount varying by source and participant.

A remark on this clone: Its antigen remains undetermined. The input lacks base qualities; no much larger clone sits a single base away.

One collaborating source in Seattle enrolled patients during active infection and followed them longitudinally through the course of disease. Whole blood was collected in K2EDTA tubes by collaborating institutions according to the institutions' own protocols. For TCRbeta analysis, collaborator samples were shipped as frozen whole blood, as isolated PBMCs, or as DNA extracted from either sample type. V ends up 3 bases short and J 7 bases short, with an unmatched junction base count of 3. The CDR3 spans 12 residues, from the cysteine through the phenylalanine. CDR3 DNA is the only sequence kept; it has 36 bases, read in frame from the first base. The germline V gene sets CDR1 to SGHRS and CDR2 to YFSETQ. TCRbeta CDR3 regions were amplified from genomic DNA using the immunoSEQ Assay, a bias-controlled multiplex PCR. The study's processing was this. Within the assay, amplification of reference gene primers was used to estimate how many nucleated cells each sample contained. To quantify the absolute abundance of each unique TCRbeta CDR3 rearrangement, sequence reads were collapsed and filtered. Productive Simpson clonality was computed per sample as the square root of Simpson's diversity index over productive rearrangements. In TCRdb, the immuneACCESS table is reduced to in-frame sequences with V and J assigned. These tables do not hold every clone; where another copy was compared, an unresolved V gene accounts for under half, and the others remain unexplained. D and trimming were read from the DNA, whereas the V and J calls and clone size are those reported in that table. The sample table lists about 170,000 clones, 85% to 90% of them with a count of one. In total, the top ten clones hold about 2.5% of the sample.

This sequence originates from a woman over 75 with COVID-19, enrolled during active disease. The chain is assembled from TRBV5-1 and TRBJ1-2; TRBD1 matches 7 bases in the middle. Sequenced input: peripheral blood. The DNA reads as follows: TGCGCCAGCAGCTCGACAGGGTTTGGCTACACCTTC. This is translated as CASSSTGFGYTF.